A selection of T cell receptor beta chains follows, all from one sample in a study of cytomegalovirus exposure and HLA in healthy donors. The data were produced by immunoSEQ multiplex PCR, yet TCRdb's version contains in-frame clones alone and is incomplete. The profile shows roughly 170,000 clones, 80% of them singletons. The material sequenced was PBMCs. Receptors originate from a boy aged 5-17 years in good health and CMV-seronegative. Each CDR3 is given with its conserved first and last residue. D genes are given only for firm matches. Clone size is given for some rows only: seen once, a few or many times, or a class if the clone is expanded.

v_gene: TRBV5-6; j_gene: TRBJ1-3; abundance: .; d_gene: .; CDR3nt: TGTGCCAGCAGCTTGCCAGGGGACACCTCTGGAAACACCATATATTTT; CDR3aa: CASSLPGDTSGNTIYF
v_gene: TRBV5-6; j_gene: TRBJ2-7; abundance: .; d_gene: .; CDR3nt: TGTGCCAGCAGCTTAGATTCCAGGCTTACAAGCTACGAGCAGTACTTC; CDR3aa: CASSLDSRLTSYEQYF
v_gene: TRBV11-2; j_gene: TRBJ2-7; abundance: .; d_gene: .; CDR3nt: TGTGCCAGCAGCTTGGACGGACTCTCGGACGAGCAGTACTTC; CDR3aa: CASSLDGLSDEQYF
v_gene: TRBV4-3; j_gene: TRBJ1-5; abundance: once; d_gene: TRBD1; CDR3nt: TGCGCCAGCAGCCAGGACAGGGGATCGGGGCAGCCCCAGCATTTT; CDR3aa: CASSQDRGSGQPQHF
v_gene: TRBV7-8; j_gene: TRBJ2-1; abundance: .; d_gene: TRBD1; CDR3nt: TGTGCCAGCTGGGCGGGACAGGGGAAAGTCGATGAGCAGTTCTTC; CDR3aa: CASWAGQGKVDEQFF
v_gene: TRBV28; j_gene: TRBJ1-1; abundance: .; d_gene: .; CDR3nt: TGTGCCAGCAGATCCCACCGGAGGGTATTGATCACTGAAGCTTTCTTT; CDR3aa: CASRSHRRVLITEAFF
v_gene: TRBV5-1; j_gene: TRBJ1-2; abundance: .; d_gene: .; CDR3nt: TGCGCCAGCAGCTTGGGAGGGTTGAATGGCTACACCTTC; CDR3aa: CASSLGGLNGYTF
v_gene: TRBV30; j_gene: TRBJ1-2; abundance: .; d_gene: TRBD1; CDR3nt: TGTGCCTCTTTCCGGGACAGGGACGATACTAACTATGGCTACACCTTC; CDR3aa: CASFRDRDDTNYGYTF
v_gene: TRBV2; j_gene: TRBJ1-1; abundance: .; d_gene: .; CDR3nt: TGTGCCAGCAGGGGGGAGGGGGGTAACACTGAAGCTTTCTTT; CDR3aa: CASRGEGGNTEAFF
v_gene: TRBV9; j_gene: TRBJ1-2; abundance: .; d_gene: TRBD1; CDR3nt: TGTGCCAGCAGCGGGGGACAGCTCTATGGCTACACCTTC; CDR3aa: CASSGGQLYGYTF
v_gene: TRBV10-3; j_gene: TRBJ1-3; abundance: .; d_gene: TRBD1; CDR3nt: TGTGCCATCACCGGACAGGGGGCTCCTTCAGGAAACACCATATATTTT; CDR3aa: CAITGQGAPSGNTIYF
v_gene: TRBV4-2; j_gene: TRBJ1-1; abundance: .; d_gene: .; CDR3nt: TGTGCCAGCAGCCTCGGGGGGGATGAAGCTTTCTTT; CDR3aa: CASSLGGDEAFF
v_gene: TRBV7-9; j_gene: TRBJ2-5; abundance: few; d_gene: .; CDR3nt: TGTGCCAGCAGCTTTCAACGGGAAGAGACCCAGTACTTC; CDR3aa: CASSFQREETQYF
v_gene: TRBV30; j_gene: TRBJ1-1; abundance: .; d_gene: .; CDR3nt: TGTGCCTGGAGTGTAAAATCGGCGGGGCTGGGCTTTATGAACACTGAAGCTTTCTTT; CDR3aa: CAWSVKSAGLGFMNTEAFF
v_gene: TRBV9; j_gene: TRBJ1-4; abundance: few; d_gene: TRBD1; CDR3nt: TGTGCCAGCAGCGAGGGGGACAGGGACCCTGCTGCGGAAAAACTGTTTTTT; CDR3aa: CASSEGDRDPAAEKLFF
v_gene: TRBV4-2; j_gene: TRBJ2-1; abundance: .; d_gene: .; CDR3nt: TGTGCCAGCAGCCAAGAAAACGGGGGAACCTACAATGAGCAGTTCTTC; CDR3aa: CASSQENGGTYNEQFF
v_gene: TRBV6-6; j_gene: TRBJ2-1; abundance: .; d_gene: .; CDR3nt: TGTGCCAGCAGGGAGGGGCGTAATGAGCAGTTCTTC; CDR3aa: CASREGRNEQFF
v_gene: TRBV4-1; j_gene: TRBJ1-5; abundance: .; d_gene: .; CDR3nt: TGCGCCAGCAGCCAAGATGGAGACCTCAATCAGCCCCAGCATTTT; CDR3aa: CASSQDGDLNQPQHF
v_gene: TRBV7-9; j_gene: TRBJ2-7; abundance: .; d_gene: .; CDR3nt: TGTGCCAGTGGAGCGGGCGGGGGCGGCGAGCAGTACTTC; CDR3aa: CASGAGGGGEQYF
v_gene: TRBV5-1; j_gene: TRBJ1-1; abundance: .; d_gene: .; CDR3nt: TGCGCCAGCAGCTCCCCGCCGCGGGGGAACACTGAAGCTTTCTTT; CDR3aa: CASSSPPRGNTEAFF
v_gene: TRBV28; j_gene: TRBJ1-2; abundance: .; d_gene: .; CDR3nt: TGTGCCAGCAGTTTCCCGGGACAACACCGCTATGGCTACACCTTC; CDR3aa: CASSFPGQHRYGYTF
v_gene: TRBV25-1; j_gene: TRBJ2-7; abundance: .; d_gene: .; CDR3nt: TGTGCCAGCAGTGAATCGAGGGATACCTACGAGCAGTACTTC; CDR3aa: CASSESRDTYEQYF
v_gene: TRBV13; j_gene: TRBJ2-7; abundance: .; d_gene: TRBD2; CDR3nt: TGTGCCAGCAGCTTCCCGGGACTAGCCTACGAGCAGTACTTC; CDR3aa: CASSFPGLAYEQYF
v_gene: TRBV7-8; j_gene: TRBJ1-6; abundance: .; d_gene: .; CDR3nt: TGTGCCAGCAGCTTAGACGCAGGGGCCTATAATTCACCCCTCCACTTT; CDR3aa: CASSLDAGAYNSPLHF
v_gene: TRBV11-2; j_gene: TRBJ1-5; abundance: .; d_gene: .; CDR3nt: TGTGCCAGCAGCTTAGATCCGGGTCAGCCCCAGCATTTT; CDR3aa: CASSLDPGQPQHF
v_gene: TRBV5-1; j_gene: TRBJ2-7; abundance: .; d_gene: .; CDR3nt: TGCGCCAGCAGCTTGGCCACGAACTCCGAGCAGTACTTC; CDR3aa: CASSLATNSEQYF
v_gene: TRBV5-1; j_gene: TRBJ2-7; abundance: .; d_gene: TRBD1; CDR3nt: TGCGCCAGCAGCTGGGAACCCTCCGGGACAGGGTTTAACGAGCAGTACTTC; CDR3aa: CASSWEPSGTGFNEQYF
v_gene: TRBV25-1; j_gene: TRBJ1-4; abundance: few; d_gene: .; CDR3nt: TGTGCCAGCAGTGATTCGGGGGGGCTTCGTGAAAAACTGTTTTTT; CDR3aa: CASSDSGGLREKLFF
v_gene: TRBV5-1; j_gene: TRBJ2-4; abundance: .; d_gene: TRBD2; CDR3nt: TGCGCCAGCAGCTTGCGACGGACTAGCGGGATAGGGGCCAAAAACATTCAGTACTTC; CDR3aa: CASSLRRTSGIGAKNIQYF
v_gene: TRBV6-1; j_gene: TRBJ1-2; abundance: .; d_gene: TRBD1; CDR3nt: TGTGCCAGCAGTGAAGGGAGAGGGGGCTGGTTTGACTATGGCTACACCTTC; CDR3aa: CASSEGRGGWFDYGYTF
v_gene: TRBV5-6; j_gene: TRBJ2-1; abundance: .; d_gene: .; CDR3nt: TGTGCCAGCAGCTTGGGTCCCAACAATGAGCAGTTCTTC; CDR3aa: CASSLGPNNEQFF
v_gene: TRBV7-2; j_gene: TRBJ1-1; abundance: .; d_gene: .; CDR3nt: TGTGCCAGCAGCTTACCTCAGGGGACTGAAGCTTTCTTT; CDR3aa: CASSLPQGTEAFF